The sequence of this T cell receptor beta chain was determined in a study of cytomegalovirus exposure and HLA in healthy donors. Libraries were prepared by immunoSEQ multiplex PCR; TCRdb keeps only in-frame clonotypes and omits some of them. In the table there are a few hundred thousand clones, roughly 89% of which are singletons. Study observations and caveats: According to the study, approximately 150 TCR beta chains were cytomegalovirus-associated. That first-cohort TCR clusters tended to co-occur in the roughly 120 validation repertoires was found in a later analysis. Usually a TCR sequence was rare, but some public TCRs were found in many donors.

The validation cohort, a group of around 130 subjects, included the donors and was separate from the roughly 670-subject first cohort. Regarding this clone: Its antigen is not known.

The sequence came from a woman between 18 and 30 years old in good health and CMV-seronegative. Input material: PBMCs.

CDR3 nucleotides: TGTGCCAGCAGCCTCATCCCACAGAGTAGCACAGATACGCAGTATTTT. It encodes CASSLIPQSSTDTQYF. This rearrangement joins TRBV5-6 to TRBJ2-3, with no clear D. The CDR3 covers 16 residues. Germline CDR1 SGHDT, CDR2 YYEEEE. The V end lost 4 bases, the J end lost 0 bases, and 15 bases lay between the germline ends.